Sequencing of this TCR beta chain was carried out in a study of T cell changes during pregnancy in multiple sclerosis. The assay was immunoSEQ multiplex PCR, and TCRdb's table has in-frame clones only and misses some. Altogether roughly 57,000 clones are present, 80% to 90% being singletons, with the ten largest covering around 2.5%. The CDR3 has 16 amino acids. V lost 2 bases to trimming and J lost 0 bases, with 14 bases between them. From germline, CDR1 is MNHNS and CDR2 SASEGT. The sequenced sample was peripheral blood, obtained in the first trimester of pregnancy. V usage is TRBV6-1 and J usage is TRBJ2-7; D possibly corresponds to TRBD2 (7 bases). The origin of this receptor is a female donor with multiple sclerosis, enrolled in a pregnancy study. CDR3 region: CASSESIGGGSYEQYF. In nucleotides, the CDR3 is TGTGCCAGCAGTGAATCTATAGGGGGGGGCTCCTACGAGCAGTACTTC.